Listed here are 19 T cell receptor beta chains from one sample, sequenced in a study of T cell responses to AZD1222 COVID-19 vaccine. Sequencing was performed with immunoSEQ multiplex PCR; in TCRdb, only in-frame clones are kept and a portion is missing. This table holds roughly 200,000 clones, 90% to 95% found once. Sequenced material: peripheral blood, taken 28 days after the second dose of the MenACWY control vaccine. These TCRs come from an adult who received the MenACWY meningococcal vaccine as a control.

The chain recombines TRBV7-8 with TRBJ1-5; perhaps TRBD1 as D (6 bases). Per germline, CDR1 SGHVS and CDR2 FQNEAQ. This CDR3 region has 16 residues. The V and J ends lost 4 bases and 3 bases respectively, with 16 bases between them. Here the CDR3 DNA reads TGTGCCAGCAGCTCCTACAGGGTCCCTTTCAATCAGCCCCAGCATTTT. It is translated as CASSSYRVPFNQPQHF.

The rearrangement uses TRBV7-9 and TRBJ2-1, with 8 bases lining up with TRBD1. This CDR3 is 15 amino acids long. Germline V gives CDR1 SEHNR, CDR2 FQNEAQ (reference sequence). Trimming removed 5 bases from V and 7 bases from J; junction bases left unmatched: 10. The CDR3 DNA follows: TGTGCCAGCAGCCCCTTACGGACAGGGAGGAATGAGCAGTTCTTC. This encodes CASSPLRTGRNEQFF.

This clone was seen once. The chain uses TRBV7-8 and TRBJ1-1; possible D gene TRBD1, 5 bases. CDR3 size: 15 residues. In germline, CDR1 is SGHVS, CDR2 FQNEAQ. V was clipped by 5 bases and J by 7 bases, with 20 bases between them. The CDR3 bases are TGTGCCAGCAGCCTCGATAACAGGATACTAAATGAAGCTTTCTTT. This gives the protein CASSLDNRILNEAFF.

V is TRBV14 and J is TRBJ1-4; possible D gene TRBD1, 6 bases. Trimming stripped 4 bases from V and 8 bases from J, with 14 bases between. Germline assignment: CDR1 SGHDN and CDR2 FVKESK. The length of the CDR3 is 14 residues. In DNA form, the CDR3 reads TGTGCCAGCAGCCTACAGGGACCGGGGGAAAAACTGTTTTTT. Its protein product is CASSLQGPGEKLFF.

This rearrangement joins TRBV6-6 to TRBJ1-1; D perhaps matches TRBD1 (6 bases). The germline V gene encodes CDR1 MNHNY and CDR2 SVGAGI (reference sequence). Trimming removed 4 bases at V and 4 bases at J, with 7 bases between. The CDR3 is made up of 12 amino acids. CDR3 protein: CASSSRGTEAFF. In DNA, the CDR3 is TGTGCCAGCAGTTCCAGGGGCACTGAAGCTTTCTTT.

The rearrangement uses TRBV5-4 and TRBJ2-3, with 8 bases that match TRBD2. The CDR3 length is 16 residues. The J segment lost 1 base and the V segment lost 3 bases, leaving 7 bases of the junction unmatched. The germline gives CDR1 SGHNT, CDR2 YYREEE (reference sequence). The CDR3 DNA is TGTGCCAGCAGCTGGAGGCGGGAGGTCGGCACAGATACGCAGTATTTT. It translates to CASSWRREVGTDTQYF.

J is TRBJ1-4 and V is TRBV15; D is unresolved. Germline CDR1 and CDR2: LNHNV and YYDKDF (reference sequence). The CDR3 has 16 residues. Trimming pared 0 bases from V and 7 bases from J, leaving 15 bases between. CDR3 sequence: CATSRDKGPSGEKLFF. Written as DNA, the CDR3 is TGTGCCACCAGCAGAGATAAGGGCCCCTCGGGTGAAAAACTGTTTTTT.

This sequence joins TRBV3-1 (or the pseudogene TRBV3-2) and TRBJ2-1, with TRBD2 as a possible D gene (6 bases). Trimming shortened V by 4 bases and J by 7 bases, and 11 bases separated the two germline ends. The CDR3 length is 13 residues. Germline V gene lookup returns CDR1 LGHDT and CDR2 YNNKEL (reference sequence). CDR3 protein: CASSLIRGNEQFF. The DNA of the CDR3 is TGTGCCAGCAGCCTCATCCGGGGGAATGAGCAGTTCTTC.

The chain carries TRBV18 and TRBJ1-6; D may be TRBD1 (5 bases). CDR3 size: 14 residues. V was trimmed by 6 bases and J by 8 bases, leaving 14 bases between them. The germline V gene encodes CDR1 KGHSH and CDR2 LQKENI. CDR3 nucleotide sequence: TGTGCCAGCTCCCGGTGGGGGTGGTATTCACCCCTCCACTTT. This codes for CASSRWGWYSPLHF. Full variable domain (outside the CDR3, taken from reference TRBV18 and TRBJ1-6): NAGVMQNPRHLVRRRGQEARLRCSPMKGHSHVYWYRQLPEEGLKFMVYLQKENIIDESGMPKERFSAEFPKEGPSILRIQQVVRGDSAAYFCASSRWGWYSPLHFGNGTRLTVT.

The genes are TRBV5-1 and TRBJ2-7, with D possibly being TRBD2 (6 bases). The CDR3 runs to 15 residues. Germline V gene data show CDR1 as SGHRS and CDR2 as YFSETQ. Trimming removed 1 base from V and 1 base from J, with 12 bases in between. In DNA, the CDR3 is TGCGCCAGCAGCTTGAAACCAGGAGGGTCCTACGAGCAGTACTTC. Residues: CASSLKPGGSYEQYF.

The chain links TRBV7-3 to TRBJ2-5; either TRBD1 or TRBD2 may supply D (5 bases each). The CDR3 is 19 residues long. V was trimmed by 2 bases and J by 1 base, leaving 23 bases between them. Per germline, CDR1 SGHTA and CDR2 FQGTGA. The CDR3 sequence: CASSLLPRASPYPQETQYF. CDR3 in DNA: TGTGCCAGCAGCTTACTGCCCAGGGCTAGCCCGTACCCCCAAGAGACCCAGTACTTC.

This chain uses TRBV7-9 with TRBJ1-2, with 9 bases fitting TRBD1. The length of the CDR3 is 12 residues. From germline, CDR1 is SEHNR and CDR2 FQNEAQ (reference sequence). V lost 8 bases, J lost 7 bases, and 5 bases stayed unmatched. Here the CDR3 DNA reads TGTGCCAGCGAACAGGGGGCGCGTGGCTACACCTTC. Its translation is CASEQGARGYTF. Based on the CDR3 plus reference TRBV7-9 and TRBJ1-2, the full variable domain is DTGVSQNPRHKITKRGQNVTFRCDPISEHNRLYWYRQTLGQGPEFLTYFQNEAQLEKSRLLSDRFSAERPKGSFSTLEIQRTEQGDSAMYLCASEQGARGYTFGSGTRLTVV.

The rearrangement uses TRBV11-3 and TRBJ1-5; weak D call: TRBD1 (5 bases). V lost 5 bases and J 5 bases, leaving 10 bases between the germline ends. The V gene's germline CDR1 is SGHNT and CDR2 YENEEA. The CDR3 loop spans 13 amino acids. CDR3 sequence: CASSLWGDQPQHF. CDR3 nucleotides: TGTGCCAGCAGCCTCTGGGGCGATCAGCCCCAGCATTTT.

The chain carries TRBV30 and TRBJ2-5; either TRBD1 or TRBD2 may supply D (5 bases each). Germline loops: CDR1 GTSNPN, CDR2 SVGIG (reference sequence). Trimming shortened V by 8 bases and J by 4 bases, and 11 bases separated the two germline ends. The CDR3 is made up of 11 amino acids. For the CDR3, the DNA is TGTGCCGGGACCTGGGGAGAGACCCAGTACTTC. It encodes CAGTWGETQYF. The full variable domain, with the rest looked up from reference TRBV30 and TRBJ2-5, is SQTIHQWPATLVQPVGSPLSLECTVEGTSNPNLYWYRQAAGRGLQLLFYSVGIGQISSEVPQNLSASRPQDRQFILSSKKLLLSDSGFYLCAGTWGETQYFGPGTRLLVL.

This clone was recorded only once. This rearrangement joins TRBV6-5 to TRBJ2-7; D is uncertain. The ends were cut back, 0 bases at V and 6 bases at J, with 12 bases in the middle. The CDR3 has 14 residues. The germline gives CDR1 MNHEY, CDR2 SVGAGI. The CDR3, as DNA: TGTGCCAGCAGTTACTCCCGCCCGCCGGCCGAGCAGTACTTC. The encoded protein is CASSYSRPPAEQYF.

V usage is TRBV19 and J usage is TRBJ1-5; perhaps TRBD1 as D (5 bases). Germline V gives CDR1 LNHDA, CDR2 SQIVND (reference sequence). The CDR3 is 15 residues long. V was shortened by 7 bases and J by 7 bases, with 20 bases between the two germline ends. CDR3 residues: CASIPAGQGGQPQHF. The CDR3, as DNA: TGTGCCAGTATCCCCGCGGGGCAGGGTGGGCAGCCCCAGCATTTT.

V and J are TRBV5-1 and TRBJ1-1; no reliable D call. V lost 5 bases to trimming and J lost 11 bases, with 16 bases between them. Germline V lookup: CDR1 SGHRS, CDR2 YFSETQ. The CDR3 is 12 residues long. CDR3 protein: CASRDTQAWAFF. CDR3 DNA: TGCGCCAGCAGAGATACCCAGGCTTGGGCTTTCTTT.

The chain combines TRBV6-5 with TRBJ1-2; perhaps TRBD1 as D (5 bases). Trimming took off 4 bases at V and 0 bases at J, with 12 bases between the two ends. CDR1 and CDR2 from the germline V gene are MNHEY and SVGAGI. This CDR3 comprises 15 residues. In DNA form, the CDR3 reads TGTGCCAGCAGTTTAGGACATGGAGCTAACTATGGCTACACCTTC. Its translation: CASSLGHGANYGYTF.

The chain is built from TRBV6-1 and TRBJ2-7; TRBD2 matches at 14 bases. V lost 4 bases to trimming and J lost 0 bases; unmatched junction nucleotides: 5. The CDR3 is 17 residues long. The germline V gene has CDR1 MNHNS and CDR2 SASEGT. For the CDR3, the DNA is TGTGCCAGCAGTGCACGGGGACTAGCGGGAGCCTCCTACGAGCAGTACTTC. Amino acid sequence: CASSARGLAGASYEQYF.